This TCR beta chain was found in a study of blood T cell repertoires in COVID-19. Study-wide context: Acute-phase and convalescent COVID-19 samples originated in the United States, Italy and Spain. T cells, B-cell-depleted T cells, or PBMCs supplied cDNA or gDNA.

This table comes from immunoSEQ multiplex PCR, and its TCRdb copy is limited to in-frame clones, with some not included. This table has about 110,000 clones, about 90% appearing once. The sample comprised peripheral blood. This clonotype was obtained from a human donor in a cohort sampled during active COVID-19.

The CDR3, as DNA: TGTGCCAGCAGCTTGGAGGGCTATGGCTACACCTTC. This sequence encodes CASSLEGYGYTF. The chain has TRBV7-2 and TRBJ1-2; D not certain. There are 12 residues in the CDR3. The V end lost 3 bases, the J end lost 4 bases, and 6 bases lay between the germline ends. Germline-derived CDR1 and CDR2 are SGHTA and FQGNSA.